This entry concerns a single T cell receptor (beta chain). This entry comes from a study of technical replicates of blood from several donors. Sequencing was performed with immunoSEQ multiplex PCR; in TCRdb, only in-frame clones are kept and a portion is missing. The table has about 49,000 clones, roughly 90% seen once. Germline CDR1 and CDR2: SGHVS and FQNEAQ. The CDR3 sequence is 15 residues long. The V and J ends lost 4 bases and 4 bases, in that order; junction bases with no gene match: 9. The chain recombines TRBV7-8 with TRBJ1-1, with 7 bases lining up with TRBD1. Material: PBMCs. The receptor's source is a human donor in good health. Some clones in this sample may be carry-over from other donors' samples. The DNA of the CDR3 is TGTGCCAGCAGCTCACTACGGGGACAGACCACTGAAGCTTTCTTT. This translates into CASSSLRGQTTEAFF. Based on the CDR3 plus reference TRBV7-8 and TRBJ1-1, the full variable domain is GAGVSQSPRYKVAKRGQDVALRCDPISGHVSLFWYQQALGQGPEFLTYFQNEAQLDKSGLPSDRFFAERPEGSVSTLKIQRTQQEDSAVYLCASSSLRGQTTEAFFGQGTRLTVV.